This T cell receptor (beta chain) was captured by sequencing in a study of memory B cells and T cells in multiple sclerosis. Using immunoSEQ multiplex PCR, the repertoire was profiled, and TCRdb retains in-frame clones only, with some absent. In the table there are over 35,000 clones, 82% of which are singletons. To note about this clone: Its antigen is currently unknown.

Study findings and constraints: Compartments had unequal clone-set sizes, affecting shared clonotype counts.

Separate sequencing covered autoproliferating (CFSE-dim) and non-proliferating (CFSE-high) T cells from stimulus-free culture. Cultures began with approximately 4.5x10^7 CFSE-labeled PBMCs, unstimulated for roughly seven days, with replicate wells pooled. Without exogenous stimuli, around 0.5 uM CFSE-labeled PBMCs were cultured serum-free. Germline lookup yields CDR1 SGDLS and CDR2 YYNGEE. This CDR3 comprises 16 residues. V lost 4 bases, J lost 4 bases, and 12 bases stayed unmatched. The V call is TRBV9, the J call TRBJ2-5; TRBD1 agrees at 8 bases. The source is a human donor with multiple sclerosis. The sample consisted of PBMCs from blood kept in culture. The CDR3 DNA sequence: TGTGCCAGCAGCCTAACGGGCGACAGGGGTCGAGAGACCCAGTACTTC. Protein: CASSLTGDRGRETQYF.